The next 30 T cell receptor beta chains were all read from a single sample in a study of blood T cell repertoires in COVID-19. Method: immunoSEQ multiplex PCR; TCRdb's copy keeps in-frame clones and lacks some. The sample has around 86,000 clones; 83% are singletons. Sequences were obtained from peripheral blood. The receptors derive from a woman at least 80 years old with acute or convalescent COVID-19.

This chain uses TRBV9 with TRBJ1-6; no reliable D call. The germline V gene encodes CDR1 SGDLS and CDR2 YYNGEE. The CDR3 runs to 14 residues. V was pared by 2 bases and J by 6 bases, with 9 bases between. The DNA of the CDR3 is TGTGCCAGCAGCGTGCGGGCCCTTAATTCACCCCTCCACTTT. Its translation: CASSVRALNSPLHF.

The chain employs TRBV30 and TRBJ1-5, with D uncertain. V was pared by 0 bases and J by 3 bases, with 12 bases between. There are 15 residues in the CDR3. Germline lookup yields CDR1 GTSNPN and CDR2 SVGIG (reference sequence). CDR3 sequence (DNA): TGTGCCTGGAGTGTTGACCCCGGGATCAATCAGCCCCAGCATTTT. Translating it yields CAWSVDPGINQPQHF. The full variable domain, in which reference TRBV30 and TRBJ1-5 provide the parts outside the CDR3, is SQTIHQWPATLVQPVGSPLSLECTVEGTSNPNLYWYRQAAGRGLQLLFYSVGIGQISSEVPQNLSASRPQDRQFILSSKKLLLSDSGFYLCAWSVDPGINQPQHFGDGTRLSIL.

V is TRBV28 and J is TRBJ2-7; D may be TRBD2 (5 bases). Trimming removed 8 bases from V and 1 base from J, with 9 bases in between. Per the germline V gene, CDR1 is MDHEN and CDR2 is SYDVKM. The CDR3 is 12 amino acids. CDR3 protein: CASEGSSYEQYF. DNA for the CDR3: TGTGCCAGCGAGGGTTCTTCCTACGAGCAGTACTTC.

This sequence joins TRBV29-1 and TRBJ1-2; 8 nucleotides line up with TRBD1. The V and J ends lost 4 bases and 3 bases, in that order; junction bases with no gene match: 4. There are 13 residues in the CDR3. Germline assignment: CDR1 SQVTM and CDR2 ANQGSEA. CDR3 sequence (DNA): TGCAGCGTTGGGGCAGGGGGCGACTATGGCTACACCTTC. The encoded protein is CSVGAGGDYGYTF.

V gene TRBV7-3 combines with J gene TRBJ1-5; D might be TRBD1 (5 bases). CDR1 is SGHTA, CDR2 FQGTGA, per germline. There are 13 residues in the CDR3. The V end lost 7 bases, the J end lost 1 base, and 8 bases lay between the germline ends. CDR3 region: CASTDNSNQPQHF. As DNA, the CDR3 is TGTGCCAGCACGGACAACAGCAATCAGCCCCAGCATTTT. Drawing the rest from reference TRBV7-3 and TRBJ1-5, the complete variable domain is GAGVSQTPSNKVTEKGKYVELRCDPISGHTALYWYRQSLGQGPEFLIYFQGTGAADDSGLPNDRFFAVRPEGSVSTLKIQRTERGDSAVYLCASTDNSNQPQHFGDGTRLSIL.

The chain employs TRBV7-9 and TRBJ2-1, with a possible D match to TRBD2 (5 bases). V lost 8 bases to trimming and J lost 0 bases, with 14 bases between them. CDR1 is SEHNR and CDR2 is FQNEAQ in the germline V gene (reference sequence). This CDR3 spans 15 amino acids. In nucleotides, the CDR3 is TGTGCCAGCGACGGAGGCAGGAGCTCCTACAATGAGCAGTTCTTC. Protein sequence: CASDGGRSSYNEQFF.

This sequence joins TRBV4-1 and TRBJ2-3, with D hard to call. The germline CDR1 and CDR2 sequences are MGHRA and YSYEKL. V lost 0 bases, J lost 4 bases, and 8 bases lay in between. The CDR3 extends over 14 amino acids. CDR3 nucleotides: TGCGCCAGCAGCCAAGATCACGGTTCAGATACGCAGTATTTT. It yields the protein CASSQDHGSDTQYF.

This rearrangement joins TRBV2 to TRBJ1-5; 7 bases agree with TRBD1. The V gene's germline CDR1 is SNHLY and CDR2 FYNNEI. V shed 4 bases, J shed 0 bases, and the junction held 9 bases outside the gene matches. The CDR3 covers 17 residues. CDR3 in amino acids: CASSARGQSYSNQPQHF. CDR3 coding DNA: TGTGCCAGCAGTGCGAGGGGACAGAGCTATAGCAATCAGCCCCAGCATTTT.

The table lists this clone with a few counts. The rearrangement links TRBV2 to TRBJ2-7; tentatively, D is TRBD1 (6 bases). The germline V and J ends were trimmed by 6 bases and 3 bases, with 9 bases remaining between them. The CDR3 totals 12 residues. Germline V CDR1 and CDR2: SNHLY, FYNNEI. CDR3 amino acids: CASSGQLYEQYF. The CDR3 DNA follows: TGTGCCAGCAGCGGACAGCTCTACGAGCAGTACTTC.

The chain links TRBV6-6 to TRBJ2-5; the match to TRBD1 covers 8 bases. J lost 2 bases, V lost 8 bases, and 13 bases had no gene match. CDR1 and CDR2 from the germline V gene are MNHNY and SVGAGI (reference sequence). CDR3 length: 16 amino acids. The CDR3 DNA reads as TGTGCCAGCCTCCCCCACGACAGGGGAGAGCAAGAGACCCAGTACTTC. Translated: CASLPHDRGEQETQYF.

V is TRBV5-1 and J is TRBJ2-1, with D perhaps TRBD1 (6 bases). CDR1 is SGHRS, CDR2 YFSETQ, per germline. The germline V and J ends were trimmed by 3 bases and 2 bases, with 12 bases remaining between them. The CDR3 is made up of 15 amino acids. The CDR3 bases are TGCGCCAGCAGCTCCGAATCAGGGGCCTACAATGAGCAGTTCTTC. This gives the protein CASSSESGAYNEQFF.

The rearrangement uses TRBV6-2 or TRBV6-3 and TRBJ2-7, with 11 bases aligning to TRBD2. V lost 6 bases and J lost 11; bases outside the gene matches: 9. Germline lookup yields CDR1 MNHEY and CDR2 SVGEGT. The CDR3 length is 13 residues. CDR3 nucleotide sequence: TGTGCCAGCAGCGCACTAGCGGGAGTTGTAAAGTACTTC. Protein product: CASSALAGVVKYF.

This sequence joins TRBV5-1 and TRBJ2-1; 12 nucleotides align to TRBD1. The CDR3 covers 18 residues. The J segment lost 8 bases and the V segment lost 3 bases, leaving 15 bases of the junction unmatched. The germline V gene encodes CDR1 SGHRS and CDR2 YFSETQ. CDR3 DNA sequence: TGCGCCAGCAGCTGGGACAGGGGGCAGGCTAGCGGGAACCATGAGCAGTTCTTC. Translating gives CASSWDRGQASGNHEQFF.

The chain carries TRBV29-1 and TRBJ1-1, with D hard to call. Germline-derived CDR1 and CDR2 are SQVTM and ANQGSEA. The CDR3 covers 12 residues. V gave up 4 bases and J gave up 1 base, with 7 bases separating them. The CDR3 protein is CSVVGGNTEAFF. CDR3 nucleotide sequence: TGCAGCGTTGTAGGCGGGAACACTGAAGCTTTCTTT.

CDR3: CASSKGTSGNYNEQFF. CDR3 DNA: TGTGCCAGCAGCAAAGGGACTAGCGGGAACTACAATGAGCAGTTCTTC. The chain combines TRBV7-2 with TRBJ2-1; 13 bases are shared with TRBD2. This CDR3 is built from 16 residues. In germline, CDR1 is SGHTA, CDR2 FQGNSA. The V gene end was trimmed by 5 bases and the J gene end by 3 bases; junction bases not matched to a gene: 4.

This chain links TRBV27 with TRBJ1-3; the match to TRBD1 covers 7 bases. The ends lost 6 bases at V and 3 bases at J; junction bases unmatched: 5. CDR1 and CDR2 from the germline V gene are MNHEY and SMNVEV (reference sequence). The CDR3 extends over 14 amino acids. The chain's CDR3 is CASSVDRVGNTIYF. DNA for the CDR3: TGTGCCAGCAGCGTTGACAGGGTTGGAAACACCATATATTTT.

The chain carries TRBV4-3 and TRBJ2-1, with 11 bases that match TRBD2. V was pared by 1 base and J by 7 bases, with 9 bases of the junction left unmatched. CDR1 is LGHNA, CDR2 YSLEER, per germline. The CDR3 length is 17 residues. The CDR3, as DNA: TGCGCCAGCAGCCAAGGTTTAACTAGCGGGAGTTGGAATGAGCAGTTCTTC. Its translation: CASSQGLTSGSWNEQFF.

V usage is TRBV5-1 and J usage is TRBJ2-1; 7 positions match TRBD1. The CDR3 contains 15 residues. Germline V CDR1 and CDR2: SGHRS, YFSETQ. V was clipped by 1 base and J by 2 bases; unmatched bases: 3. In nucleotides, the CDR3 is TGCGCCAGCAGCTTGCTCCAGGGGGCCTACAATGAGCAGTTCTTC. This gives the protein CASSLLQGAYNEQFF.

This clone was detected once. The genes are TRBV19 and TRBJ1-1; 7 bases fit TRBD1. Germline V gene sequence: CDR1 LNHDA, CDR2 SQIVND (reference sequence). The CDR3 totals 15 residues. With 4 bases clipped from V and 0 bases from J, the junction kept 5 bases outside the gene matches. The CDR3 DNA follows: TGTGCCAGTAGTACCGGGACAGCCCTGAACACTGAAGCTTTCTTT. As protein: CASSTGTALNTEAFF.

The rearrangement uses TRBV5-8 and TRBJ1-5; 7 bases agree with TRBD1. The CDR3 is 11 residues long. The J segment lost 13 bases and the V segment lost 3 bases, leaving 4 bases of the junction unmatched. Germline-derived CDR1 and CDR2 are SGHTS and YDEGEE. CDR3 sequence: CASSWDSSQHF. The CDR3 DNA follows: TGTGCCAGCAGCTGGGACAGCTCTCAGCATTTT.

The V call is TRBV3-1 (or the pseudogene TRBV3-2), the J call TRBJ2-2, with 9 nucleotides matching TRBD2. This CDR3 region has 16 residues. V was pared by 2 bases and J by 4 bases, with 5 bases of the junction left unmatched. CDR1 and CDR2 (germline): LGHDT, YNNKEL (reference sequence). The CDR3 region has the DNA TGTGCCAGCAGCCAACGGCGGGAGGGCCTCACCGGGGAGCTGTTTTTT. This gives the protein CASSQRREGLTGELFF.

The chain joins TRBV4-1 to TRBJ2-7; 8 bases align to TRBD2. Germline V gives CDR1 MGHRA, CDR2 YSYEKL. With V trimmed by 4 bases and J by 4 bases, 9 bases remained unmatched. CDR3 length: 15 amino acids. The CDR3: CASSRIGAGVYEQYF. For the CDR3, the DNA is TGCGCCAGCAGCCGCATTGGAGCGGGGGTATACGAGCAGTACTTC.

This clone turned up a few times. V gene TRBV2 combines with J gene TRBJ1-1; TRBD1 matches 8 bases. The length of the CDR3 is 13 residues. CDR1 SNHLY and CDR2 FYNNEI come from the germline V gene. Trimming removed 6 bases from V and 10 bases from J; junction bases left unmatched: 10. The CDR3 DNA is TGTGCCAGCAGCGGGGACAGGTCCCAGATAGCTTTCTTT. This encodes CASSGDRSQIAFF.

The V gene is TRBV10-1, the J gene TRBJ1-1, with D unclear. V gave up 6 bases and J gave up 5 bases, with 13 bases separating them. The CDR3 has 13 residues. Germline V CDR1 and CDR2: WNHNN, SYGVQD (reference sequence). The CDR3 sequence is CASRVGFGTEAFF. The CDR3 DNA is TGCGCCAGCAGGGTGGGCTTCGGAACTGAAGCTTTCTTT.

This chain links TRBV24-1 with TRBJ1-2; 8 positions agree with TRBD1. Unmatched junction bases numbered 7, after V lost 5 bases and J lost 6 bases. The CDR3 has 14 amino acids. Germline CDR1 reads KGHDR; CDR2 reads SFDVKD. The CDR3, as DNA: TGTGCCACCAGTGGCCTGGGACAGGCGAATGGCTACACCTTC. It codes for CATSGLGQANGYTF.

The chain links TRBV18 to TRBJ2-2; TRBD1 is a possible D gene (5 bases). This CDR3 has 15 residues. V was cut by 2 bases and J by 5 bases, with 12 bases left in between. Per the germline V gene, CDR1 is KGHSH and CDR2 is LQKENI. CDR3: CASSPSRAGTGELFF. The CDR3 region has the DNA TGTGCCAGCTCACCAAGCAGGGCAGGTACCGGGGAGCTGTTTTTT.

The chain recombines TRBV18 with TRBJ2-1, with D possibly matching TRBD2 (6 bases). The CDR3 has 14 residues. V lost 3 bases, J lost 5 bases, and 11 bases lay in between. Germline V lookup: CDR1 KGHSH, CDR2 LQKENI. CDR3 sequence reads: CASSPPGGDNEQFF. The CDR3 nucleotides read TGTGCCAGCTCACCCCCCGGGGGAGACAATGAGCAGTTCTTC.

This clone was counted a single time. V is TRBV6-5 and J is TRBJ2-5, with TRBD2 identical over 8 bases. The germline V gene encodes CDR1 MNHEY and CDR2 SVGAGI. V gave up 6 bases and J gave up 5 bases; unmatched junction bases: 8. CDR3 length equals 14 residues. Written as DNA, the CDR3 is TGTGCCAGCAGGTTGAGCGGGAGAGGGGAGACCCAGTACTTC. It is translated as CASRLSGRGETQYF.

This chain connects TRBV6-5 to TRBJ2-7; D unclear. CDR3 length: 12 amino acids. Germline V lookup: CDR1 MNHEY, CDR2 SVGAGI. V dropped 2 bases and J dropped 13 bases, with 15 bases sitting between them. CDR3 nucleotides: TGTGCCAGCAGTTACGGCGGCAGCCCGGCATACTTC. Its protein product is CASSYGGSPAYF.

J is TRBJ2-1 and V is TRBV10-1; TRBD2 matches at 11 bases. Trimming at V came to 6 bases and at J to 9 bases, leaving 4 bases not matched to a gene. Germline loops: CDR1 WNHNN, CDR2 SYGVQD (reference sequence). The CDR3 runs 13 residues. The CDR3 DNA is TGCGCCAGCAGCAACCTAGCGGGGGGTGAGCAGTTCTTC. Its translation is CASSNLAGGEQFF.